Given below is one T cell receptor beta chain in context. Its antigen is not identified. Specified time point: cycle 4 day 1 (C4D1), after less than seven weeks of nivolumab. All trial patients relapsed after autologous stem cell transplantation. Isolation of CD4+ T cells from thawed PBMCs was performed by magnetic negative selection. The data stem from a study of PD-1 blockade in classical Hodgkin lymphoma. Study-level findings and limits: Prior to therapy, complete responders displayed diversity much like that of newly diagnosed patients. Patients excluded were those beginning nivolumab under 1 year after ASCT. By C4D1, CD4+ diversity increased significantly, especially in complete responders.

CDR1 is SGHRS, CDR2 YFSETQ, per germline. The junction had 4 bases not matched to a gene; V was cut back by 0 bases and J by 5 bases. The CDR3 length is 15 residues. Clones were read by immunoSEQ multiplex PCR, and TCRdb kept only the in-frame ones, dropping some. This sample has 25,000 to 35,000 clones, with roughly 80% found just once. The sequence came from a human donor with classical Hodgkin lymphoma. The chain carries TRBV5-1 and TRBJ2-3; 9 bases line up with TRBD2. This material consisted of CD4+ T cells from blood, taken before the fourth cycle of nivolumab. The CDR3 here is CASSLGGGAVDTQYF. DNA for the CDR3: TGCGCCAGCAGCTTGGGCGGGGGGGCGGTAGATACGCAGTATTTT.